These 27 T cell receptor beta chains were sequenced from one sample in a study of shared clonotypes between healthy human individuals. Terminally differentiated effector memory CD45RA+ cells were excluded by CCR7 positive selection of CD45RO-negative cells. The protocol was immunoSEQ multiplex PCR, while the TCRdb copy is restricted to in-frame clones and leaves out a portion. The table lists under 2,000,000 clones, roughly 94% of them singletons. The source material was naive CD8+ T cells sorted from blood. These receptors were collected from a man in his late teens or twenties in good health.

This chain joins TRBV29-1 and TRBJ2-5, with TRBD2 matching over 9 bases. Germline CDR1 SQVTM, CDR2 ANQGSEA. The CDR3 loop spans 17 amino acids. J lost 2 bases, V lost 3 bases, and 13 bases had no gene match. The CDR3 region has the DNA TGCAGCGTTGAGTGGGGTGGAAGCGGGGGGTCTCAAGAGACCCAGTACTTC. It translates to CSVEWGGSGGSQETQYF.

The chain has TRBV4-2 and TRBJ1-4; D is unresolved. This CDR3 is 16 amino acids long. V lost 0 bases to trimming and J lost 0 bases, with 8 bases between them. Per the germline V gene, CDR1 is LGHNA and CDR2 is YNFKEQ. CDR3 loop: CASSQEGEATNEKLFF. CDR3 DNA: TGTGCCAGCAGCCAAGAGGGTGAGGCAACTAATGAAAAACTGTTTTTT.

The rearrangement links TRBV28 to TRBJ1-6; D uncertain. The CDR3 is made up of 15 amino acids. The V and J ends lost 2 bases and 11 bases respectively, with 16 bases between them. Germline values: CDR1 MDHEN, CDR2 SYDVKM. The CDR3 region is CASSLRTLAVTPLHF. For the CDR3, the DNA is TGTGCCAGCAGTTTAAGGACTCTCGCGGTGACACCCCTCCACTTT.

This chain joins TRBV19 and TRBJ1-5, with a possible D match to TRBD1 (5 bases). Germline V lookup: CDR1 LNHDA, CDR2 SQIVND (reference sequence). The CDR3 totals 13 residues. Trimming removed 6 bases from V and 6 bases from J, with 12 bases in between. The CDR3 reads CASSLGPSQPQHF. The CDR3 nucleotides are TGTGCCAGTAGCCTGGGACCTAGTCAGCCCCAGCATTTT.

The genes are TRBV13 and TRBJ2-3; 7 bases agree with TRBD2. Germline V gives CDR1 PRHDT, CDR2 FYEKMQ (reference sequence). This CDR3 contains 14 residues. J gave up 0 bases and V 6 bases, and 3 bases lay outside the gene matches. The CDR3 reads CASRSGASTDTQYF. As DNA, the CDR3 is TGTGCCAGCAGAAGCGGGGCTAGCACAGATACGCAGTATTTT. Filled out from reference TRBV13 and TRBJ2-3, the complete variable domain reads AAGVIQSPRHLIKEKRETATLKCYPIPRHDTVYWYQQGPGQDPQFLISFYEKMQSDKGSIPDRFSAQQFSDYHSELNMSSLELGDSALYFCASRSGASTDTQYFGPGTRLTVL.

The genes are TRBV5-1 and TRBJ2-2, with D possibly TRBD2 on 5 matching bases. Germline loops: CDR1 SGHRS, CDR2 YFSETQ. V was shortened by 7 bases and J by 4 bases, with 20 bases between the two germline ends. CDR3 length: 16 residues. Written as DNA, the CDR3 is TGCGCCAGCTCGCTAGTGAGGGCCCCGGGCACCGGGGAGCTGTTTTTT. Translated, it gives CASSLVRAPGTGELFF.

This clone was detected only once. The CDR3 region is CASSYEDASYEQYF. The DNA for the CDR3 is TGTGCCAGCAGTTACGAGGACGCTTCCTACGAGCAGTACTTC. The gene calls are TRBV6-6 and TRBJ2-7; D gene ambiguous. The CDR3 runs to 14 residues. V was clipped by 2 bases and J by 1 base, with 9 bases between them. Germline values: CDR1 MNHNY, CDR2 SVGAGI (reference sequence).

To note about this clone: Different DNA sequences within this sample yield the same CDR3. This sequence joins TRBV28 and TRBJ1-4; D is unclear. Germline assignment: CDR1 MDHEN and CDR2 SYDVKM. Trimming cost V 1 base and J 5 bases, with 5 bases left between them. The CDR3 covers 13 residues. CDR3 DNA: TGTGCCAGCAGTTTATATGGAAATGAAAAACTGTTTTTT. It is translated as CASSLYGNEKLFF.

V gene TRBV7-9 combines with J gene TRBJ2-1, with TRBD2 identical over 7 bases. The CDR3 sequence is 15 residues long. From germline, CDR1 is SEHNR and CDR2 FQNEAQ (reference sequence). V lost 5 bases, J lost 9 bases, and 13 bases stayed unmatched. The CDR3 DNA is TGTGCCAGCAGCCTTATTGGGGGAGGGTACCCTGAGCAGTTCTTC. Translated: CASSLIGGGYPEQFF.

The chain links TRBV15 to TRBJ2-7, with D tentatively TRBD2 (6 bases). There are 13 residues in the CDR3. Germline V gives CDR1 LNHNV, CDR2 YYDKDF (reference sequence). The V gene lost 5 bases and the J gene lost 4 bases, with 12 bases spanning the gap. CDR3 coding DNA: TGTGCCACCAGCGCCGGGACTTTGTACGAGCAGTACTTC. As protein: CATSAGTLYEQYF. Full variable domain (missing parts from reference TRBV15 and TRBJ2-7): DAMVIQNPRYQVTQFGKPVTLSCSQTLNHNVMYWYQQKSSQAPKLLFHYYDKDFNNEADTPDNFQSRRPNTSFCFLDIRSPGLGDTAMYLCATSAGTLYEQYFGPGTRLTVT.

This clone appeared a single time. Other DNA sequences from this sample encode an identical CDR3 as well. The chain uses TRBV27 and TRBJ2-7, with TRBD2 identical over 12 bases. CDR1 MNHEY and CDR2 SMNVEV come from the germline V gene (reference sequence). With 6 bases clipped from V and 2 bases from J, the junction kept 2 bases outside the gene matches. The CDR3 has 14 residues. The CDR3 sequence: CASRLAGGTYEQYF. DNA for the CDR3: TGTGCCAGCAGACTAGCGGGGGGAACCTACGAGCAGTACTTC.

This clone was found once. Other DNA sequences in the same sample also yield this CDR3. This chain joins TRBV27 and TRBJ2-6; D uncertain. Germline CDR1 and CDR2: MNHEY and SMNVEV (reference sequence). The CDR3 contains 16 residues. Trimming took off 2 bases at V and 0 bases at J, with 8 bases between the two ends. CDR3 in amino acids: CASSLLGVSGANVLTF. The CDR3 DNA reads as TGTGCCAGCAGTTTACTTGGAGTCTCTGGGGCCAACGTCCTGACTTTC. Supplemented by reference TRBV27 and TRBJ2-6, the full variable domain reads EAQVTQNPRYLITVTGKKLTVTCSQNMNHEYMSWYRQDPGLGLRQIYYSMNVEVTDKGDVPEGYKVSRKEKRNFPLILESPSPNQTSLYFCASSLLGVSGANVLTFGAGSRLTVL.

V gene TRBV18 combines with J gene TRBJ2-3, with 10 nucleotides matching TRBD2. V lost 6 bases to trimming and J lost 5 bases; unmatched junction nucleotides: 14. Germline V gene lookup returns CDR1 KGHSH and CDR2 LQKENI. The CDR3 totals 17 residues. CDR3 in DNA: TGTGCCAGCTCTCCAGTTCGCGGGACTAGCGTCGGAGATACGCAGTATTTT. This encodes CASSPVRGTSVGDTQYF.

The chain employs TRBV5-1 and TRBJ1-2; D gene unclear. CDR3 length: 12 amino acids. Germline V gene sequence: CDR1 SGHRS, CDR2 YFSETQ. The V end lost 4 bases, the J end lost 4 bases, and 8 bases lay between the germline ends. As DNA, the CDR3 is TGCGCCAGCAGCCCAGAAGGCTATGGCTACACCTTC. This codes for CASSPEGYGYTF.

The J gene is TRBJ1-3, the V gene TRBV7-9; D unresolved. The V end lost 6 bases, the J end lost 2 bases, and 14 bases lay between the germline ends. CDR3 length: 15 residues. From germline, CDR1 is SEHNR and CDR2 FQNEAQ (reference sequence). CDR3 amino acids: CASSQIGAAGNTIYF. DNA for the CDR3: TGTGCCAGCAGTCAAATCGGTGCTGCTGGAAACACCATATATTTT. Full variable domain (rest looked up from reference TRBV7-9 and TRBJ1-3): DTGVSQNPRHKITKRGQNVTFRCDPISEHNRLYWYRQTLGQGPEFLTYFQNEAQLEKSRLLSDRFSAERPKGSFSTLEIQRTEQGDSAMYLCASSQIGAAGNTIYFGEGSWLTVV.

The rearrangement uses TRBV5-6 and TRBJ2-1; 10 bases map to TRBD1. V was pared by 4 bases and J by 3 bases, with 1 base of the junction left unmatched. The V gene's germline CDR1 is SGHDT and CDR2 YYEEEE. CDR3 size: 14 residues. The CDR3 here is CASSGTGDYNEQFF. The DNA of the CDR3 is TGTGCCAGCAGCGGGACAGGGGACTACAATGAGCAGTTCTTC.

This chain links TRBV6-5 with TRBJ1-1; D remains unclear. Germline loops: CDR1 MNHEY, CDR2 SVGAGI. V was cut by 2 bases and J by 5 bases, with 9 bases left in between. This CDR3 is built from 13 residues. CDR3 in DNA: TGTGCCAGCAGTTACGTGAGGGAGACTGAAGCTTTCTTT. Protein product: CASSYVRETEAFF.

The rearrangement links TRBV6-1 to TRBJ2-5; a weak D match, TRBD1 (7 bases). The V gene lost 2 bases and the J gene lost 4 bases, with 20 bases spanning the gap. The length of the CDR3 is 17 residues. Looked up from germline, CDR1 is MNHNS and CDR2 is SASEGT. CDR3 nucleotide sequence: TGTGCCAGCAGTGAAATTCAGGGGGGATATTATATAGAGACCCAGTACTTC. Its translation is CASSEIQGGYYIETQYF.

The chain carries TRBV28 and TRBJ2-7, with D unclear. V dropped 5 bases and J dropped 2 bases, with 10 bases sitting between them. The length of the CDR3 is 13 residues. CDR1 and CDR2 from the germline V gene are MDHEN and SYDVKM. CDR3 sequence: CASSPPSTYEQYF. The DNA for the CDR3 is TGTGCCAGCAGTCCGCCGAGCACCTACGAGCAGTACTTC.

V usage is TRBV13 and J usage is TRBJ1-2; TRBD1 matches 10 bases. The V and J ends lost 5 bases and 6 bases, in that order; junction bases with no gene match: 15. The CDR3 is made up of 17 amino acids. Germline V gene sequence: CDR1 PRHDT, CDR2 FYEKMQ (reference sequence). CDR3 amino acids: CASSEGQGRVGLNGYTF. The CDR3 bases are TGTGCCAGCAGCGAGGGACAGGGGAGGGTGGGTCTAAATGGCTACACCTTC.

A single count supports this clone. This sequence joins TRBV2 and TRBJ2-1; 12 bases are shared with TRBD2. The CDR3 is 13 amino acids. The germline V gene encodes CDR1 SNHLY and CDR2 FYNNEI. Trimming took 9 bases from V and 7 from J; bases not matched to a gene: 4. The CDR3 bases are TGTGCCAGAAGACTAGCGGGAGAAAATGAGCAGTTCTTC. The encoded protein is CARRLAGENEQFF.

The chain combines TRBV27 with TRBJ1-6; D gene uncertain. Trimming took 0 bases from V and 0 from J, leaving 6 bases between them. Germline V CDR1 and CDR2: MNHEY, SMNVEV (reference sequence). This CDR3 contains 16 residues. The CDR3 DNA reads TGTGCCAGCAGTTTATCCCCTTACTCCTATAATTCACCCCTCCACTTT. It codes for CASSLSPYSYNSPLHF.

Worth noting for this clone: In the same sample, other DNA sequences code for this CDR3. The chain has TRBV28 and TRBJ1-1; tentatively, D is TRBD1 (5 bases). CDR3 length: 12 residues. The germline V and J ends were trimmed by 6 bases and 5 bases, with 10 bases remaining between them. From germline, CDR1 is MDHEN and CDR2 SYDVKM. Here the CDR3 reads CASSPGLTEAFF. The DNA of the CDR3 is TGTGCCAGCAGCCCGGGACTGACTGAAGCTTTCTTT.

V is TRBV27 and J is TRBJ2-1, with TRBD2 matching 8 bases. Per the germline V gene, CDR1 is MNHEY and CDR2 is SMNVEV (reference sequence). Trimming cost V 11 bases and J 2 bases; bases outside gene matches: 11. The CDR3 loop spans 15 amino acids. The CDR3 loop is CAAFGVAGTYNEQFF. The DNA for the CDR3 is TGTGCCGCGTTCGGGGTAGCGGGAACCTACAATGAGCAGTTCTTC.

This rearrangement joins TRBV4-1 to TRBJ2-7; 9 bases are a match to TRBD2. J was trimmed by 1 base and V by 3 bases; bases with no gene match: 7. Per germline, CDR1 MGHRA and CDR2 YSYEKL. The CDR3 is 16 amino acids. The CDR3 DNA reads TGCGCCAGCAGCCAGAGCGCTAGCGGGGATTCCTACGAGCAGTACTTC. This codes for CASSQSASGDSYEQYF.

This rearrangement joins TRBV27 to TRBJ2-7, with 8 bases lining up with TRBD1. This CDR3 is built from 15 residues. V lost 5 bases to trimming and J lost 1 base; unmatched junction nucleotides: 7. Germline V gene sequence: CDR1 MNHEY, CDR2 SMNVEV (reference sequence). The chain's CDR3 is CASSITGTGSYEQYF. For the CDR3, the DNA is TGTGCCAGCAGTATTACCGGGACAGGATCCTACGAGCAGTACTTC.

The chain has TRBV27 and TRBJ2-2; tentatively, D is TRBD1 or TRBD2 (5 bases each). The CDR3 consists of 14 residues. Germline V gene sequence: CDR1 MNHEY, CDR2 SMNVEV (reference sequence). Trimming shortened V by 3 bases and J by 6 bases, and 11 bases separated the two germline ends. The CDR3 reads CASSFWGGSGELFF. As DNA, the CDR3 is TGTGCCAGCAGTTTTTGGGGCGGGTCCGGGGAGCTGTTTTTT.